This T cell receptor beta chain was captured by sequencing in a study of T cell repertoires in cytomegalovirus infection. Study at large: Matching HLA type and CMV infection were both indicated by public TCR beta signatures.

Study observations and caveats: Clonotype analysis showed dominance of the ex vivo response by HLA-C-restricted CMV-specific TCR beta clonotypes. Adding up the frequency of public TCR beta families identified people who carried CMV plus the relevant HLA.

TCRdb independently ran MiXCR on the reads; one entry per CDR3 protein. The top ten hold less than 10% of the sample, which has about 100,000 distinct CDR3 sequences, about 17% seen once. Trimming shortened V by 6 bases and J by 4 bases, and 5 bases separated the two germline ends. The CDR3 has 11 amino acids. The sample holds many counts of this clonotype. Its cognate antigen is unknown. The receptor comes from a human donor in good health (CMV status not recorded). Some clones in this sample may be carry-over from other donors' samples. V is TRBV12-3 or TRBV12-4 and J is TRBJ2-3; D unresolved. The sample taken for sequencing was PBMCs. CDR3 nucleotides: TGTGCCAGCAGCCATCCAGATACGCAGTATTTT. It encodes CASSHPDTQYF.